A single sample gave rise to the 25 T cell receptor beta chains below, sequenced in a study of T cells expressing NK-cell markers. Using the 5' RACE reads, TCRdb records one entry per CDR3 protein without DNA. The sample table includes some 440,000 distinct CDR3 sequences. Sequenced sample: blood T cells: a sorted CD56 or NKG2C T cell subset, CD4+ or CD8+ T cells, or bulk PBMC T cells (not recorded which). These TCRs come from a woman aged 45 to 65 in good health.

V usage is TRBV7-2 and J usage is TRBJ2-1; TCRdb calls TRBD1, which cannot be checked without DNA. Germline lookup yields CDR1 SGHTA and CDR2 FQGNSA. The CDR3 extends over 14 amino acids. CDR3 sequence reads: CASSLSVSRVEQFF.

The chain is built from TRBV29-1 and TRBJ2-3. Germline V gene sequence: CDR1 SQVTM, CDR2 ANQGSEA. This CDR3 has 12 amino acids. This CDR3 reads CSVEGASNTQYF.

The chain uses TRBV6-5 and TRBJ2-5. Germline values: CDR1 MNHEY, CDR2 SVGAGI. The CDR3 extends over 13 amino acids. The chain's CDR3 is CASSQVRRETQYF.

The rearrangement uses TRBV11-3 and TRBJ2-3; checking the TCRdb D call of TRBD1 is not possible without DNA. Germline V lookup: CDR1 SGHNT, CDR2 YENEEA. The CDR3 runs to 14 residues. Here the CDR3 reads CASGTGGSTDTQYF.

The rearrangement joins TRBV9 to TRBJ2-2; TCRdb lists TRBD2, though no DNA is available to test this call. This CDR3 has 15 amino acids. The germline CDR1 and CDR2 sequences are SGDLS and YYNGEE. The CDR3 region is CASRSGRELTGELFF. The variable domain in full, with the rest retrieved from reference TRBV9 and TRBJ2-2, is DSGVTQTPKHLITATGQRVTLRCSPRSGDLSVYWYQQSLDQGLQFLIQYYNGEERAKGNILERFSAQQFPDLHSELNLSSLELGDSALYFCASRSGRELTGELFFGEGSRLTVL.

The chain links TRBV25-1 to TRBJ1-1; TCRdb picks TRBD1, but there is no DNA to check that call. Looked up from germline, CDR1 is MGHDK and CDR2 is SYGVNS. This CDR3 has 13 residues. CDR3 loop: CASRGTVGTEAFF.

The CDR3 protein is CASRVRTEAFF. The chain combines TRBV27 with TRBJ1-1. CDR1 is MNHEY and CDR2 is SMNVEV in the germline V gene (reference sequence). The CDR3 covers 11 residues.

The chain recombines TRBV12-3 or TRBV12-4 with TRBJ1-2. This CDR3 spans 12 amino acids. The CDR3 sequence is CASSLGPVGYTF.

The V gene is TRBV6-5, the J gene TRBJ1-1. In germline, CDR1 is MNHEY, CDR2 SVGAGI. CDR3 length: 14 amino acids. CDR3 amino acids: CASRPLSRNTEAFF.

CDR3 sequence reads: CAISAGHDSNQPQHF. This chain joins TRBV10-3 and TRBJ1-5; TCRdb reports TRBD1, a call that lacks DNA to check it against. CDR1 and CDR2 from the germline V gene are ENHRY and SYGVKD. The CDR3 sequence is 15 residues long.

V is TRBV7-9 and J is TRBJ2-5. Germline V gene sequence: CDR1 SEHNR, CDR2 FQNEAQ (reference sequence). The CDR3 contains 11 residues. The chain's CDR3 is CAVQNQETQYF.

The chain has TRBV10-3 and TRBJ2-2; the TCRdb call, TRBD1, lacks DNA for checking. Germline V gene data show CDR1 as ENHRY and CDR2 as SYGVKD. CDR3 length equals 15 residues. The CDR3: CAIRTGRMGTGELFF.

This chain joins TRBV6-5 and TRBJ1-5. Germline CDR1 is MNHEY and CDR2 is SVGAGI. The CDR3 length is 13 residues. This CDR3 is CASSYSRVQPQHF.

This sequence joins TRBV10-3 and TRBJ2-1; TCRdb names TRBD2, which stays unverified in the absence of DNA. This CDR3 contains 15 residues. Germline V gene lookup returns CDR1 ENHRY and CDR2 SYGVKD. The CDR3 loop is CAISESERALDEQFF.

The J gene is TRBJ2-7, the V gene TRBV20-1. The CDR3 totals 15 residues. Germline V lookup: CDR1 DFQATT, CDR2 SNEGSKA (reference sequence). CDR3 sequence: CSARMTSGVLYEQYF.

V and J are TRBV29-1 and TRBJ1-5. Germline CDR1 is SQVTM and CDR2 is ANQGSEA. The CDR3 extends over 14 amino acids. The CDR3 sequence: CSVVVFGQRQPQHF. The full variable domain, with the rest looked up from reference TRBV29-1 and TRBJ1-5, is SAVISQKPSRDICQRGTSLTIQCQVDSQVTMMFWYRQQPGQSLTLIATANQGSEATYESGFVIDKFPISRPNLTFSTLTVSNMSPEDSSIYLCSVVVFGQRQPQHFGDGTRLSIL.

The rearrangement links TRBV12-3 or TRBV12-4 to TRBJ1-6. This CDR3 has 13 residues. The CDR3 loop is CASSFMGASPLHF.

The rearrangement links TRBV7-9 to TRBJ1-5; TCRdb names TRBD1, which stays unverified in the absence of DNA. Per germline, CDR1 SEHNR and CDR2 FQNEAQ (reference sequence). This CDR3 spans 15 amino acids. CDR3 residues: CASSLGTNGNQPQHF.

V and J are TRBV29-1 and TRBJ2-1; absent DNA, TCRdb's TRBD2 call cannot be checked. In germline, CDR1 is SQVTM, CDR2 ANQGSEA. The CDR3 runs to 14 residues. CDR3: CSVKPGLQTDEQFF.

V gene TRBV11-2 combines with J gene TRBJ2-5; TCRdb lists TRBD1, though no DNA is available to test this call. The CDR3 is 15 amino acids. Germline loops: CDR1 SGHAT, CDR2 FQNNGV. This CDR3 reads CASRSFKQGYETQYF.

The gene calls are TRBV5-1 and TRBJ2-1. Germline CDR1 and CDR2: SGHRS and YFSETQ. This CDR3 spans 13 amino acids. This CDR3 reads CASSLDFSDEQFF.

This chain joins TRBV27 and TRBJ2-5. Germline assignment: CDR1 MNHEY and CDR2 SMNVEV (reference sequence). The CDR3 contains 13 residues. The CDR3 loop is CASSTWLVGTQYF.

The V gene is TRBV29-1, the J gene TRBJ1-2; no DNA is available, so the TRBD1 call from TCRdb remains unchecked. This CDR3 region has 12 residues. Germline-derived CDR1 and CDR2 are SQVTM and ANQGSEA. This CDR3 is CSAQWAARGYTF.

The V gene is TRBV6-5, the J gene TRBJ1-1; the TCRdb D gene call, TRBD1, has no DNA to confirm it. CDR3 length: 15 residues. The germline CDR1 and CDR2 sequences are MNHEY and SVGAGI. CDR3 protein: CASSRLEGENTEAFF.

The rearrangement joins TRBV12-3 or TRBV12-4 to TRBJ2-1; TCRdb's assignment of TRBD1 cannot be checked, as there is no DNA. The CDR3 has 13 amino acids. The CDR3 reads CASSLSRVDEQFF.